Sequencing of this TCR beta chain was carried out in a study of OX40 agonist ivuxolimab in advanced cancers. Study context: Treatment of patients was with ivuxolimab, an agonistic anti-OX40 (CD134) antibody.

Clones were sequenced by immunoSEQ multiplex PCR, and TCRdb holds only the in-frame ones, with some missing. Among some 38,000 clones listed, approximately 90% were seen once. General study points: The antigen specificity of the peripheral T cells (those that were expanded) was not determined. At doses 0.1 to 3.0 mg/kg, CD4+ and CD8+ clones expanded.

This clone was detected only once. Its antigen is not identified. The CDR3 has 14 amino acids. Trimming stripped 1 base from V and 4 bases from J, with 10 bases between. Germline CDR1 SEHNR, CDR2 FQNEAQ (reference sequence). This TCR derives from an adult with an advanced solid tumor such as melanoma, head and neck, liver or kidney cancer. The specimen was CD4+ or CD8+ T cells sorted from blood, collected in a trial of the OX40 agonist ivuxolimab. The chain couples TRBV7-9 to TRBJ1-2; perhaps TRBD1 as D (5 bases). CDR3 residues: CASSLGDLAYGYTF. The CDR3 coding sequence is TGTGCCAGCAGCTTAGGGGACCTTGCCTATGGCTACACCTTC. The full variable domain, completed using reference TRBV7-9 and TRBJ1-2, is DTGVSQNPRHKITKRGQNVTFRCDPISEHNRLYWYRQTLGQGPEFLTYFQNEAQLEKSRLLSDRFSAERPKGSFSTLEIQRTEQGDSAMYLCASSLGDLAYGYTFGSGTRLTVV.